These T cell receptor beta chains were read from a single sample in a study of T cells in Graves' hyperthyroidism and ophthalmopathy. TCRdb passed the multiplex PCR reads through MiXCR, listing each CDR3 protein once. Of about 37,000 distinct CDR3 sequences in the sample, roughly 52% were seen once. The sequenced material came from blood. Receptors originate from a man aged 40-49 years with Graves' ophthalmopathy. The CDR3 runs from the conserved cysteine through the conserved F or W. D genes are given only for firm matches. Clone size appears in some rows only: once, few, many, or a class for an expanded clone.

clone size	V gene	J gene	D gene	CDR3 DNA	CDR3 protein
medium-sized	TRBV29-1	TRBJ2-7	TRBD2	TGCAGCGTTCTCGGGGGGGACGAGCAGTACTTC	CSVLGGDEQYF
once	TRBV10-3	TRBJ2-7	TRBD2	TGTGCCATCAGGCATAGCGGGAGAGGCGAGCAGTACTTC	CAIRHSGRGEQYF
many	TRBV18	TRBJ1-1	TRBD1	TGTGCCAGCTCACCGGACAGGTCGGAAGCTTTCTTT	CASSPDRSEAFF
NA	TRBV29-1	TRBJ1-4	TRBD1	TGCAGCGTTACGACAGGGGGCGATGGAAAAAAATTTTTTTTT	CSVTTGGDGKKFFF
NA	TRBV9	TRBJ2-1	NA	TGTGCCAGCAGCCCGCGGGGAGACTACAATGAGCAGTTCTTC	CASSPRGDYNEQFF
once	TRBV7-3	TRBJ1-4	NA	TGTGCCAGCAGCTTAACTAGCGGGGGGAGTGAAAAACTGTTTTTT	CASSLTSGGSEKLFF
NA	TRBV19	TRBJ2-7	TRBD2	TGTGCCAGTAGTACCCCGACTAGCGGGAGTACCTACGAGCAGTACTTC	CASSTPTSGSTYEQYF
NA	TRBV10-1	TRBJ2-2	NA	TGCGCCAGCAGTGAGTCCAGGCGCACCGGGGAGCTGTTTTTT	CASSESRRTGELFF
many	TRBV11-2	TRBJ1-1	NA	TGTGCCAGCAGCCCCCTGGTGACAGTTCCGGCTTTCTTT	CASSPLVTVPAFF
once	TRBV10-3	TRBJ2-1	NA	TGTGCATCCTTAGGGCGGGGTAGCGCTAACAATGAGCAGTTCTTC	CASLGRGSANNEQFF
many	TRBV28	TRBJ2-7	TRBD1	TGTGCCAGCAGCTTGACTGGGACAGGGGGCTATTCCCAACGGTACGAGCAGTACTTC	CASSLTGTGGYSQRYEQYF
medium-sized	TRBV2	TRBJ1-6	NA	TGTGCCAGCAGTGAGGACAGTTTAGCTTCCTATAATTCACCCCTCCACTTT	CASSEDSLASYNSPLHF
medium-sized	TRBV29-1	TRBJ2-3	NA	TGCAGCGTTCGGGCAGACCGCACAGATACGCAGTATTTT	CSVRADRTDTQYF
many	TRBV19	TRBJ2-1	NA	TGTGCCAGTATGGCGGCAGGGAAGGGTGAGCAGTTCTTC	CASMAAGKGEQFF
NA	TRBV20-1	TRBJ2-5	TRBD1	TGCAGTGCTAGAGACGTGACAGGGTTAGAGACCCAGTACTTC	CSARDVTGLETQYF
medium-sized	TRBV7-2	TRBJ2-7	NA	TGTGCCAGCAGGGACCAAACCTACGAGCAGTACTTC	CASRDQTYEQYF
NA	TRBV5-5	TRBJ2-1	TRBD1	TGTGCCAGCAGCTTAACAGGGGGGAGCTCCTACAATGAGCAGTTCTTC	CASSLTGGSSYNEQFF
NA	TRBV20-1	TRBJ2-3	TRBD2	TGCAGTGCTAGAGATGCCACTAGCGGGAGCACAGACACGCAGTATTTT	CSARDATSGSTDTQYF
NA	TRBV15	TRBJ2-7	TRBD1	TGTGCCACCAGCAGCCACCCCGGACAGGGCTACGAGCAGTACTTC	CATSSHPGQGYEQYF
NA	TRBV7-2	TRBJ2-3	NA	TGTGCCAGCAGCCCGTTGCGGGCAGATACGCAGTATTTT	CASSPLRADTQYF
many	TRBV9	TRBJ2-2	TRBD2	TGTGCCAGCAGCGCCAGGACTAGCGGAGCCGGGGAGCTGTTTTTT	CASSARTSGAGELFF
NA	TRBV20-1	TRBJ2-1	TRBD2	TGCAGTGCTCTTAGCGGGAGATGGGATGAGCAGTTCTTC	CSALSGRWDEQFF
once	TRBV19	TRBJ1-5	NA	TGTGCCGGTGGTCGTGGGGGGCCCCAGCATTTT	CAGGRGGPQHF
many	TRBV7-9	TRBJ2-7	TRBD2	TGTGCCAGCAGCTCCCCTCGGGGAGCCAGCGGGGGAAGCTACGAGCAGTACTTC	CASSSPRGASGGSYEQYF
many	TRBV7-9	TRBJ2-1	NA	TGTGCCAGCAGCTTAGGACTCGTAAATGAGCAGTTCTTC	CASSLGLVNEQFF
few	TRBV20-1	TRBJ1-6	NA	TGCAGTGCACGGACGGAATATCAGCCCCTCCACTTT	CSARTEYQPLHF
NA	TRBV7-9	TRBJ2-2	NA	TGTGCCGTTCCGGGGGTGGGGAACACCGGGGAGCTGTTTTTT	CAVPGVGNTGELFF
many	TRBV6-1	TRBJ1-6	NA	TGTGCCAGCAGTGAAGCAGTTGAGGGGAGTTCACCCCTCCACTTT	CASSEAVEGSSPLHF
many	TRBV19	TRBJ2-1	NA	TGTGCCAGTAGTATTTATTCCGACCAAAAGCAGTTCTTC	CASSIYSDQKQFF